The 17 T cell receptor beta chains reported below all come from one sample, sequenced in a study of blood T cell repertoires in COVID-19. Sequencing was performed with immunoSEQ multiplex PCR; in TCRdb, only in-frame clones are kept and a portion is missing. The sample lists 110,000 to 150,000 clones, around nine tenths occurring once. The sequencing sample was made of peripheral blood. Every receptor here comes from a man aged 55-75 years with active or convalescent COVID-19.

This chain uses TRBV27 with TRBJ1-5; D is uncertain. V was shortened by 3 bases and J by 2 bases, with 11 bases between the two germline ends. CDR3 size: 15 residues. Germline CDR1 and CDR2: MNHEY and SMNVEV (reference sequence). CDR3: CASSFEGGGNQPQHF. Here the CDR3 DNA reads TGTGCCAGCAGTTTTGAGGGTGGGGGCAATCAGCCCCAGCATTTT.

This clone came up a few times. The genes are TRBV3-1 (or the pseudogene TRBV3-2) and TRBJ1-5, with TRBD1 matching over 11 bases. The CDR3 length is 18 residues. Unmatched junction bases numbered 6, after V lost 1 base and J lost 1 base. Germline CDR1 and CDR2: LGHDT and YNNKEL (reference sequence). The CDR3: CASSQGTGGTRSNQPQHF. The CDR3 DNA reads as TGTGCCAGCAGCCAAGGGACAGGGGGCACAAGGAGCAATCAGCCCCAGCATTTT.

This clone was seen just once. The chain is built from TRBV2 and TRBJ2-1; 9 nucleotides line up with TRBD2. From germline, CDR1 is SNHLY and CDR2 FYNNEI. CDR3 length equals 15 residues. Trimming at V came to 6 bases and at J to 7 bases, leaving 10 bases not matched to a gene. As DNA, the CDR3 is TGTGCCAGCAGATCAATAGCGGGGGCGGGGAATGAGCAGTTCTTC. It specifies CASRSIAGAGNEQFF.

The chain couples TRBV7-2 to TRBJ1-4; tentatively, D is TRBD1 (6 bases). With 2 bases removed from V and 3 bases from J, the gap between germline ends came to 16 bases. The CDR3 spans 17 residues. Germline CDR1 SGHTA, CDR2 FQGNSA. The CDR3 region has the DNA TGTGCCAGCAGCTTATTCAGGGTGGGGGCCTCTAATGAAAAACTGTTTTTT. It yields the protein CASSLFRVGASNEKLFF.

The V and J genes are TRBV29-1 and TRBJ2-5; D is ambiguous. CDR3 length: 14 amino acids. Trimming left V 4 bases short and J 0 bases short, with 12 bases between. Germline V gene lookup returns CDR1 SQVTM and CDR2 ANQGSEA. The CDR3 reads CSVVTLTYQETQYF. In DNA form, the CDR3 reads TGCAGCGTTGTGACACTGACGTACCAAGAGACCCAGTACTTC.

This clone is a singleton in its sample. The V and J genes are TRBV2 and TRBJ1-4; D is undetermined. The CDR3 sequence is 12 residues long. CDR1 SNHLY and CDR2 FYNNEI come from the germline V gene. V shed 1 base and J shed 12 bases, with 9 bases lying between them. The CDR3 sequence: CASSEDWRELFF. In nucleotides, the CDR3 is TGTGCCAGCAGTGAAGATTGGCGGGAACTGTTTTTT.

This rearrangement joins TRBV30 to TRBJ2-7; a weak D match, TRBD1 (6 bases). Germline V gene sequence: CDR1 GTSNPN, CDR2 SVGIG (reference sequence). This CDR3 contains 14 residues. Between the trimmed V and J ends, which lost 0 bases and 5 bases, there was a span of 14 bases. The CDR3 region is CAWSVPPGDHEQYF. CDR3 nucleotides: TGTGCCTGGAGTGTACCGCCAGGGGATCACGAGCAGTACTTC.

V gene TRBV2 combines with J gene TRBJ2-6; 9 bases are a match to TRBD2. The CDR3 is 15 residues long. V lost 5 bases to trimming and J lost 3 bases; unmatched junction nucleotides: 2. Germline loops: CDR1 SNHLY, CDR2 FYNNEI. The CDR3 is CASSLAGVGANVLTF. In DNA, the CDR3 is TGTGCCAGCAGTTTAGCGGGGGTTGGGGCCAACGTCCTGACTTTC.

This clone was counted a single time. The chain combines TRBV2 with TRBJ1-5; 10 nucleotides line up with TRBD1. Losses at the gene ends were 10 bases for V and 3 bases for J; bases not matched to a gene: 3. The germline V gene has CDR1 SNHLY and CDR2 FYNNEI. The CDR3 spans 13 residues. CDR3 residues: CAMGQGNNQPQHF. The CDR3 coding sequence is TGTGCCATGGGACAGGGGAACAATCAGCCCCAGCATTTT. Full variable domain (outside the CDR3, taken from reference TRBV2 and TRBJ1-5): EPEVTQTPSHQVTQMGQEVILRCVPISNHLYFYWYRQILGQKVEFLVSFYNNEISEKSEIFDDQFSVERPDGSNFTLKIRSTKLEDSAMYFCAMGQGNNQPQHFGDGTRLSIL.

This sequence joins TRBV7-3 and TRBJ1-5; 8 bases fit TRBD1. Germline-derived CDR1 and CDR2 are SGHTA and FQGTGA. The ends lost 4 bases at V and 6 bases at J; junction bases unmatched: 11. The CDR3 loop spans 16 amino acids. CDR3 nucleotide sequence: TGTGCCAGCAGCTCGGCTGGACAGGGCATCGGTCAGCCCCAGCATTTT. This codes for CASSSAGQGIGQPQHF. The full variable domain, in which reference TRBV7-3 and TRBJ1-5 provide the parts outside the CDR3, is GAGVSQTPSNKVTEKGKYVELRCDPISGHTALYWYRQSLGQGPEFLIYFQGTGAADDSGLPNDRFFAVRPEGSVSTLKIQRTERGDSAVYLCASSSAGQGIGQPQHFGDGTRLSIL.

The J gene is TRBJ1-1, the V gene TRBV5-1; TRBD1 might be the D (5 bases). The CDR3 has 14 amino acids. Germline CDR1 SGHRS, CDR2 YFSETQ. V was pared by 4 bases and J by 1 base, with 11 bases between. The CDR3 is CASSLDGQNTEAFF. The CDR3 nucleotides are TGCGCCAGCAGCCTAGACGGACAGAACACTGAAGCTTTCTTT.

The V and J genes are TRBV24-1 and TRBJ1-2; D is unresolved. The germline V and J ends were trimmed by 5 bases and 7 bases, with 16 bases remaining between them. This CDR3 comprises 14 residues. CDR1 KGHDR and CDR2 SFDVKD come from the germline V gene. The chain's CDR3 is CATSVGSGRGGYTF. For the CDR3, the DNA is TGTGCCACCAGTGTCGGGTCGGGGAGAGGTGGCTACACCTTC.

The V gene is TRBV9, the J gene TRBJ2-5; maybe TRBD2 (6 bases). V dropped 3 bases and J dropped 3 bases, with 9 bases sitting between them. This CDR3 region has 13 residues. The germline gives CDR1 SGDLS, CDR2 YYNGEE. In nucleotides, the CDR3 is TGTGCCAGCAGCGCCCGACTAGAAGAGACCCAGTACTTC. Its translation is CASSARLEETQYF.

The chain's CDR3 is CASSPLTEQFF. The DNA for the CDR3 is TGTGCCAGCAGCCCCCTAACTGAGCAGTTCTTC. The chain employs TRBV7-9 and TRBJ2-1; D gene uncertain. From germline, CDR1 is SEHNR and CDR2 FQNEAQ (reference sequence). V was pared by 5 bases and J by 9 bases, with 8 bases between. The CDR3 runs to 11 residues. Full variable domain (remainder filled in from reference TRBV7-9 and TRBJ2-1): DTGVSQNPRHKITKRGQNVTFRCDPISEHNRLYWYRQTLGQGPEFLTYFQNEAQLEKSRLLSDRFSAERPKGSFSTLEIQRTEQGDSAMYLCASSPLTEQFFGPGTRLTVL.

The rearrangement joins TRBV5-4 to TRBJ2-7; a weak D match, TRBD2 (7 bases). Trimming removed 4 bases at V and 7 bases at J, with 21 bases between. The CDR3 is 15 amino acids. Looked up from germline, CDR1 is SGHNT and CDR2 is YYREEE (reference sequence). The CDR3 bases are TGTGCCAGCAGCCCCCGGGGGGCCCCGGGGTCAGAGCAGTACTTC. Protein sequence: CASSPRGAPGSEQYF.

The chain joins TRBV5-8 to TRBJ1-4, with 10 bases aligning to TRBD1. CDR3 size: 17 residues. Looked up from germline, CDR1 is SGHTS and CDR2 is YDEGEE. With 4 bases clipped from V and 7 bases from J, the junction kept 13 bases outside the gene matches. CDR3 sequence (DNA): TGTGCCAGCAGCCCCGGGACAGGGGTCCCCCACGGTGAAAAACTGTTTTTT. This translates into CASSPGTGVPHGEKLFF. The whole variable domain, remainder taken from reference TRBV5-8 and TRBJ1-4, is EAGVTQSPTHLIKTRGQQATLRCSPISGHTSVYWYQQALGLGLQFLLWYDEGEERNRGNFPPRFSGRQFPNYSSELNVNALELEDSALYLCASSPGTGVPHGEKLFFGSGTQLSVL.

J is TRBJ2-7 and V is TRBV10-1, with D possibly being TRBD2 (6 bases). Trimming took 0 bases from V and 2 from J, leaving 20 bases between them. Germline lookup yields CDR1 WNHNN and CDR2 SYGVQD (reference sequence). The CDR3 sequence is 18 residues long. The CDR3 region has the DNA TGCGCCAGCAGTGAGTCTGCTGGGGGACTTGTATCTCCCTACGAGCAGTACTTC. This gives the protein CASSESAGGLVSPYEQYF.